The rows below give T cell receptor beta chains drawn from one sample of a study of T cells after yellow fever vaccination. TCRdb itself ran the 5' RACE reads through MiXCR, one entry per CDR3 protein. The repertoire consists of around 400,000 distinct CDR3 sequences, with around 10% occurring once and the leading ten covering roughly 18%. The sequences come from PBMCs, collected on the day of the first yellow fever vaccination. The receptors were sampled from a man aged 18 to 29 who received the YFV17D yellow fever vaccine. The CDR3 runs from the conserved cysteine through the conserved F or W. D genes are given only for firm matches. Clone size is given for some rows only: seen once, a few or many times, or a class if the clone is expanded.

size,J,D,V,DNA,CDR3
-,TRBJ2-1,-,TRBV18,TGTGCCAGCTCACCACAGGGCAGGACTGAGCAGTTCTTC,CASSPQGRTEQFF
many,TRBJ2-7,TRBD2,TRBV3-1,TGTGCCAGCAGCTTTAGCGGGGGACTCGAGCAGTACTTC,CASSFSGGLEQYF
-,TRBJ1-2,TRBD1,TRBV9,TGTGCCAGCAGCGGTGCGGGACAGGTTTGGGATGGCTACACCTTC,CASSGAGQVWDGYTF
-,TRBJ2-7,-,TRBV12-3/TRBV12-4,TGTGCCAGCAGTTTACGGGGGATAGGGGAGCAGTACTTC,CASSLRGIGEQYF
few,TRBJ2-2,-,TRBV4-2,TGTGCCAGCACCCACCTGGGTGCTAGCGACACCGGGGAGCTGTTTTTT,CASTHLGASDTGELFF
-,TRBJ2-3,-,TRBV5-4,TGTGCCAGCAGCTTGGGGGGTTCGGGCATAGATACGCAGTATTTT,CASSLGGSGIDTQYF
few,TRBJ2-6,-,TRBV19,TGTGCCACCAACGCCGAGGGGTCCGGGGCCAACGTCCTGACTTTC,CATNAEGSGANVLTF
-,TRBJ2-1,TRBD2,TRBV6-2/TRBV6-3,TGTGCCAGCAGTGGGGTCCGAGCGGGGGTGTACAATGAGCAGTTCTTC,CASSGVRAGVYNEQFF
few,TRBJ1-1,-,TRBV12-3/TRBV12-4,TGTGCCAGCAGTTTTACTTGGGAGATGAACACTGAAGCTTTCTTT,CASSFTWEMNTEAFF
-,TRBJ2-5,-,TRBV20-1,TGCAGTGCTAGAACAGCACAAGAGACCCAGTACTTC,CSARTAQETQYF
few,TRBJ1-1,-,TRBV7-9,TGTGCCAGCAGCTTCCGAAGGGGAGGGATGAACACTGAAGCTTTCTTT,CASSFRRGGMNTEAFF
-,TRBJ2-6,-,TRBV18,TGTGCCAGCTCACCGATTCAGTTAGGCTCTGGGGCCAACGTCCTGACTTTC,CASSPIQLGSGANVLTF
-,TRBJ2-5,TRBD2,TRBV5-1,TGCGCCAGCAGTGACGGCGGGGGGTCCGTTGAGACCCAGTACTTC,CASSDGGGSVETQYF
many,TRBJ2-5,-,TRBV5-1,TGCGCCAGCAGCTTGGGCTCAGAAGAGACCCAGTACTTC,CASSLGSEETQYF
few,TRBJ2-4,-,TRBV20-1,TGCAGTGCTAGAGATTGGCAGGGGAAGGACATTCAGTACTTC,CSARDWQGKDIQYF
-,TRBJ1-2,-,TRBV7-2,TGTGCCAGCAGCTTTTCTCGGACGGAATATGGCTACACCTTC,CASSFSRTEYGYTF
-,TRBJ2-5,-,TRBV2,TGTGCCAGCGCGGGACCCCTCCAAGAGACCCAGTACTTC,CASAGPLQETQYF
few,TRBJ1-1,-,TRBV7-9,TGTGCCAGCAGCAAAAAGGGGTCCACTGAAGCTTTCTTT,CASSKKGSTEAFF
many,TRBJ1-2,-,TRBV7-2,TGTGCCAGCAGCTTCAACGATCAGGGCGGCTACACCTTC,CASSFNDQGGYTF
-,TRBJ1-2,TRBD1,TRBV5-8,TGTGCCAGCAGCTGGGGGGACAGGCCAAACTATGGCTACACCTTC,CASSWGDRPNYGYTF
few,TRBJ1-1,-,TRBV29-1,TGCAGCGTTGAACTATTAGGGAACACTGAAGCTTTCTTT,CSVELLGNTEAFF
-,TRBJ2-5,-,TRBV7-6,TGTGCCAGCAGCTTGACTTACGGGGGCCAAGAGACCCAGTACTTC,CASSLTYGGQETQYF
-,TRBJ2-1,-,TRBV9,TGTGCCAGCAGTGCCCAGTACAATGAGCAGTTCTTC,CASSAQYNEQFF
-,TRBJ2-7,-,TRBV12-3/TRBV12-4,TGTGCCAGCAGCCTGACAGCCATCTCCTACGAGCAGTACTTC,CASSLTAISYEQYF
few,TRBJ1-2,-,TRBV4-3,TGCGCCAGCAGCCAAGGTTTTTCTCAGGCACGTGGCGGCTACACCTTC,CASSQGFSQARGGYTF
-,TRBJ1-2,-,TRBV12-3/TRBV12-4,TGTGCCAGCGGATTGGGGGGGGCGATGTATGGCTACACCTTC,CASGLGGAMYGYTF
many,TRBJ2-4,-,TRBV12-3/TRBV12-4,TGTGCCAGCAGTCAATCACCCAGGGTATTTGGGAACATTCAGTACTTC,CASSQSPRVFGNIQYF
few,TRBJ2-3,-,TRBV5-1,TGCGCCAGCAGCAGGGGAGAGGTCACAGATACGCAGTATTTT,CASSRGEVTDTQYF
few,TRBJ2-3,TRBD2,TRBV20-1,TGCAGTGCCGCGAACGGGGGGGCCGGGACAGATACGCAGTATTTT,CSAANGGAGTDTQYF
-,TRBJ2-2,TRBD1,TRBV2,TGTGCCAGCACGGGTACAGGGGGAGGAGACACCGGGGAGCTGTTTTTT,CASTGTGGGDTGELFF
-,TRBJ1-1,-,TRBV7-2,TGTGCCAGCAGCTCCGAACAGGGTATCGGAATCACTGAAGCTTTCTTT,CASSSEQGIGITEAFF
many,TRBJ2-1,TRBD2,TRBV7-9,TGTGCCAGCAGCTTAGGGACTAGCGGGTCTAATGAGCAGTTCTTC,CASSLGTSGSNEQFF
few,TRBJ1-2,-,TRBV7-9,TGTGCCAGCAGCTTAGTTATATCGGGGTTCCTTGGCTACACCTTC,CASSLVISGFLGYTF
few,TRBJ1-5,-,TRBV4-3,TGCGCCAGCAGCCAAGACGAGGGATACGGTCAGCCCCAGCATTTT,CASSQDEGYGQPQHF
-,TRBJ1-1,-,TRBV18,TGTGCCAGCTCACCAAGGGGGGCGACTAACACTGAAGCTTTCTTT,CASSPRGATNTEAFF
few,TRBJ2-3,-,TRBV10-2,TGCGCCAGCGACTCCTCAGGGGCAGATACGCAGTATTTT,CASDSSGADTQYF
few,TRBJ2-1,-,TRBV4-1,TGCGCCAGCAGCCAAGTAGGGGGGAGCTCCTACAATGAGCAGTTCTTC,CASSQVGGSSYNEQFF
-,TRBJ2-1,-,TRBV7-9,TGTGCCAGCGCGAAGTACAATGAGCAGTTCTTC,CASAKYNEQFF
-,TRBJ1-4,-,TRBV7-2,TGTGCCAGCAGCTTAGGTCCTAATGAAAAACTGTTTTTT,CASSLGPNEKLFF
-,TRBJ2-5,-,TRBV7-8,TGTGCCAGCAGCTCCCCGGGGACCGAGACCCAGTACTTC,CASSSPGTETQYF
many,TRBJ2-1,-,TRBV5-4,TGTGCCAGCAGCTTGGGGACGGGGAACCACTACAATGAGCAGTTCTTC,CASSLGTGNHYNEQFF
few,TRBJ2-1,-,TRBV12-3/TRBV12-4,TGTGCCAGCAGTCTGACTAGAAGGTCGTACAATGAGCAGTTCTTC,CASSLTRRSYNEQFF
many,TRBJ1-1,-,TRBV5-6,TGTGCCAGCAGCTTGGTTCGGGGGACGACGCACACTGAAGCTTTCTTT,CASSLVRGTTHTEAFF
many,TRBJ1-1,-,TRBV12-3/TRBV12-4,TGTGCCAGCCAGTGGGGACCTAACACTGAAGCTTTCTTT,CASQWGPNTEAFF
few,TRBJ2-5,TRBD2,TRBV7-9,TGTGCCAGCAGCTTAATGCGGGGGGAGGAGACCCAGTACTTC,CASSLMRGEETQYF
-,TRBJ2-2,-,TRBV24-1,TGTGCCACCAGTGCTCCGGGCGGGATGAACACCGGGGAGCTGTTTTTT,CATSAPGGMNTGELFF
-,TRBJ1-6,-,TRBV6-2/TRBV6-3,TGTGCCAGCAGTTTCCGCCTCCAATCCGGGAATAATTCACCCCTCCACTTT,CASSFRLQSGNNSPLHF
few,TRBJ2-5,-,TRBV7-9,TGTGCCAGCAGCTCCCCGATACAGACCCAGTACTTC,CASSSPIQTQYF
-,TRBJ2-1,-,TRBV7-7,TGTGCCAGCAGCTTGGGAAGGGCCCACTACAATGAGCAGTTCTTC,CASSLGRAHYNEQFF
few,TRBJ2-5,TRBD1,TRBV28,TGTGCCAGCAGCACCATCGACAGGGGATTCAGGGCGGAGACCCAGTACTTC,CASSTIDRGFRAETQYF
-,TRBJ2-7,TRBD1,TRBV5-1,TGCGCCAGCAGCTGGGGACAGGGAAAAGACGAGCAGTACTTC,CASSWGQGKDEQYF
few,TRBJ2-2,-,TRBV9,TGTGCCAGCAGCGCCAGCTGGGCCGGTAACACCGGGGAGCTGTTTTTT,CASSASWAGNTGELFF